Following are 29 T cell receptor beta chains from one sample sequenced in a study of cytomegalovirus exposure and HLA in healthy donors. The PCR ran on 60 Vbeta and 13 Jbeta primers. The table came from immunoSEQ multiplex PCR; TCRdb's copy has only in-frame clones and leaves some out. The sample has about 150,000 clones, about 85% seen once. Sample: PBMCs. The receptors were gathered from a man younger than 45 in good health and CMV-seropositive.

The rearrangement joins TRBV2 to TRBJ1-2; tentative D call: TRBD1 (6 bases). CDR1 is SNHLY and CDR2 is FYNNEI in the germline V gene. The CDR3 spans 15 residues. Trimming left V 6 bases short and J 2 bases short, with 16 bases between. The CDR3 spells CASSKEGGGNYGYTF. The CDR3 coding sequence is TGTGCCAGCAGCAAAGAAGGGGGAGGGAACTATGGCTACACCTTC.

This clone was observed a few times. In nucleotides, the CDR3 is TGTGCCAGCAAGATCGAGGGGGCGCGGGAGCTGTTTTTT. Its protein product is CASKIEGARELFF. This chain uses TRBV7-9 with TRBJ2-2; 7 bases are shared with TRBD1. This CDR3 contains 13 residues. After removal of 7 bases from V and 9 bases from J, the junction contained 8 bases not matched to a gene. Germline V gene data show CDR1 as SEHNR and CDR2 as FQNEAQ (reference sequence).

V and J are TRBV11-2 and TRBJ2-7; weak D call: TRBD2 (6 bases). The germline CDR1 and CDR2 sequences are SGHAT and FQNNGV. The CDR3 extends over 16 amino acids. V shed 5 bases and J shed 3 bases, with 20 bases lying between them. The CDR3 loop is CASSPQSSGWNYEQYF. The DNA of the CDR3 is TGTGCCAGCAGCCCTCAGTCGAGCGGGTGGAACTACGAGCAGTACTTC.

The CDR3 nucleotides read TGTGCCAGTAGCGACGGGGGCAGGGGGGTCGATACGCAGTATTTT. It encodes CASSDGGRGVDTQYF. The chain recombines TRBV19 with TRBJ2-3; the D gene is possibly TRBD1 (7 bases). Germline assignment: CDR1 LNHDA and CDR2 SQIVND (reference sequence). V was trimmed by 6 bases and J by 6 bases, leaving 19 bases between them. The CDR3 spans 15 residues.

The rearrangement joins TRBV18 to TRBJ2-5, with TRBD1 matching 9 bases. Germline-derived CDR1 and CDR2 are KGHSH and LQKENI. V shed 3 bases, J shed 5 bases, and the junction held 4 bases outside the gene matches. The CDR3 spans 14 residues. The CDR3 here is CASSPNRGLETQYF. CDR3 DNA: TGTGCCAGCTCACCTAACAGGGGGCTGGAGACCCAGTACTTC. The whole variable domain, remainder taken from reference TRBV18 and TRBJ2-5, is NAGVMQNPRHLVRRRGQEARLRCSPMKGHSHVYWYRQLPEEGLKFMVYLQKENIIDESGMPKERFSAEFPKEGPSILRIQQVVRGDSAAYFCASSPNRGLETQYFGPGTRLLVL.

The gene calls are TRBV5-1 and TRBJ2-7, with a possible D match to TRBD2 (6 bases). The V and J ends lost 4 bases and 0 bases respectively, with 14 bases between them. The CDR3 totals 15 residues. From germline, CDR1 is SGHRS and CDR2 YFSETQ. This CDR3 is CASSNSPGLSYEQYF. The DNA of the CDR3 is TGCGCCAGCAGCAATTCACCGGGACTCTCCTACGAGCAGTACTTC.

V gene TRBV4-3 combines with J gene TRBJ2-2; D possibly corresponds to TRBD2 (7 bases). The CDR3 runs to 16 residues. V was clipped by 4 bases and J by 6 bases, with 18 bases between them. CDR1 LGHNA and CDR2 YSLEER come from the germline V gene. The CDR3 nucleotides read TGCGCCAGCAGCCGGGGGGGGCGGGAGACTTCCGGGGAGCTGTTTTTT. Translating gives CASSRGGRETSGELFF.

The rearrangement links TRBV9 to TRBJ2-1, with a weak D call TRBD2 (6 bases). Germline CDR1 SGDLS, CDR2 YYNGEE. The CDR3 contains 15 residues. V was clipped by 0 bases and J by 4 bases, with 11 bases between them. The CDR3, as DNA: TGTGCCAGCAGCGTAGATGGGGGGAAGTACAATGAGCAGTTCTTC. It encodes CASSVDGGKYNEQFF. Together with reference TRBV9 and TRBJ2-1, the CDR3 gives the full variable domain: DSGVTQTPKHLITATGQRVTLRCSPRSGDLSVYWYQQSLDQGLQFLIQYYNGEERAKGNILERFSAQQFPDLHSELNLSSLELGDSALYFCASSVDGGKYNEQFFGPGTRLTVL.

V usage is TRBV2 and J usage is TRBJ1-2; D is ambiguous. Germline V gene lookup returns CDR1 SNHLY and CDR2 FYNNEI. V shed 2 bases and J shed 2 bases, with 3 bases lying between them. The length of the CDR3 is 12 residues. CDR3 amino acids: CASSEQNYGYTF. The DNA for the CDR3 is TGTGCCAGCAGTGAACAGAACTATGGCTACACCTTC.

The chain couples TRBV5-3 to TRBJ1-1, with a tentative D call TRBD1 (6 bases). TRBV5-3 is recorded as an ORF, its role being uncertain. With 3 bases removed from V and 1 base from J, the gap between germline ends came to 13 bases. This CDR3 comprises 15 residues. CDR3 loop: CARSCLSGANTEAFF. The CDR3 nucleotides are TGTGCCAGAAGCTGCCTTTCAGGGGCGAACACTGAAGCTTTCTTT.

V and J are TRBV6-5 and TRBJ1-2; 8 positions agree with TRBD1. CDR1 is MNHEY and CDR2 is SVGAGI in the germline V gene. CDR3 size: 12 residues. V dropped 8 bases and J dropped 4; count of bases not matched to a gene: 3. CDR3 sequence (DNA): TGTGCCAGCCAGGGGGCTCTCTATGGCTACACCTTC. Its translation is CASQGALYGYTF.

As regards this clone: A read error may account for a junction end that differs from germline. As DNA, the CDR3 is TGCGCCAGCAGCCAAGACCCCGCGGCGGGAGAGGGCACCGGGAAGCTGTTTTTT. Amino acid sequence: CASSQDPAAGEGTGKLFF. V gene TRBV4-3 combines with J gene TRBJ2-2, with 7 bases fitting TRBD2. The CDR3 is made up of 18 amino acids. Germline lookup yields CDR1 LGHNA and CDR2 YSLEER.

The V and J genes are TRBV6-1 and TRBJ2-7; D possibly corresponds to TRBD2 (5 bases). Germline V lookup: CDR1 MNHNS, CDR2 SASEGT. V was trimmed by 6 bases and J by 0 bases, leaving 9 bases between them. This CDR3 has 13 residues. CDR3 protein: CASREASSYEQYF. The CDR3 DNA follows: TGTGCCAGCAGGGAGGCCAGCTCCTACGAGCAGTACTTC.

Note on this clone: A much larger clone sits a single nucleotide away, making a read error possible. The gene calls are TRBV2 and TRBJ2-2; 9 bases fit TRBD1. V was clipped by 6 bases and J by 1 base; unmatched bases: 3. This CDR3 has 15 residues. The germline V gene has CDR1 SNHLY and CDR2 FYNNEI. This CDR3 reads CASSPGQGNTGELFF. CDR3 bases: TGTGCCAGCAGCCCGGGACAGGGGAACACCGGGGAGCTGTTTTTT.

The rearrangement links TRBV7-2 to TRBJ2-1; tentative D call: TRBD2 (5 bases). The V end was cut by 3 bases, the J end by 9 bases, with 12 bases between. The germline V gene encodes CDR1 SGHTA and CDR2 FQGNSA. The CDR3 has 13 amino acids. CDR3 protein: CASSLVEGFEQFF. DNA for the CDR3: TGTGCCAGCAGCTTGGTCGAGGGTTTTGAGCAGTTCTTC.

This clone was seen once. At one end the junction does not follow the germline gene, possibly because of a read error. The chain recombines TRBV7-9 with TRBJ1-2; 7 bases map to TRBD1. The germline V gene encodes CDR1 SEHNR and CDR2 FQNEAQ (reference sequence). The CDR3 length is 14 residues. CDR3 nucleotide sequence: TGTTCCAGCAGCCCAGGGGACAGACTCTATGGCTACACCTTC. It is translated as CSSSPGDRLYGYTF.

This sequence joins TRBV6-5 and TRBJ2-5, with D uncertain. The CDR3 covers 13 residues. The germline V gene has CDR1 MNHEY and CDR2 SVGAGI. Trimming removed 7 bases at V and 4 bases at J, with 13 bases between. The CDR3 region is CASTPLSAETQYF. CDR3 bases: TGTGCCAGCACCCCGCTTAGTGCAGAGACCCAGTACTTC.

The gene calls are TRBV18 and TRBJ2-1, with D perhaps matching TRBD2 (6 bases). Trimming stripped 3 bases from V and 5 bases from J, with 14 bases between. This CDR3 is built from 15 residues. Germline lookup yields CDR1 KGHSH and CDR2 LQKENI. CDR3 sequence (DNA): TGTGCCAGCTCACCGCGGCGGGATATAAACAATGAGCAGTTCTTC. Amino acids: CASSPRRDINNEQFF.

CDR3 sequence reads: CASSFGQGARGYTF. In nucleotides, the CDR3 is TGTGCCAGCAGTTTCGGCCAGGGGGCGCGTGGCTACACCTTC. The rearrangement uses TRBV27 and TRBJ1-2, with TRBD1 matching 8 bases. V shed 3 bases and J 7 bases; nucleotides not matched to a gene: 7. This CDR3 has 14 amino acids. Looked up from germline, CDR1 is MNHEY and CDR2 is SMNVEV (reference sequence).

V and J are TRBV7-8 and TRBJ2-1; 9 bases map to TRBD1. Unmatched junction bases numbered 9, after V lost 3 bases and J lost 6 bases. Germline loops: CDR1 SGHVS, CDR2 FQNEAQ. This CDR3 region has 16 residues. The CDR3 is CASSFVQGAKTNEQFF. CDR3 coding DNA: TGTGCCAGCAGCTTCGTACAGGGGGCGAAGACCAATGAGCAGTTCTTC.

The chain has TRBV7-6 and TRBJ2-1; D is possibly TRBD1 (5 bases). Germline V gene data show CDR1 as SGHVS and CDR2 as FNYEAQ. Trimming cost V 0 bases and J 2 bases, with 8 bases left between them. CDR3 length: 15 amino acids. Here the CDR3 reads CASSLAQGTYNEQFF. The DNA of the CDR3 is TGTGCCAGCAGCTTAGCGCAGGGAACCTACAATGAGCAGTTCTTC. Together with reference TRBV7-6 and TRBJ2-1, the CDR3 gives the full variable domain: GAGVSQSPRYKVTKRGQDVALRCDPISGHVSLYWYRQALGQGPEFLTYFNYEAQQDKSGLPNDRFSAERPEGSISTLTIQRTEQRDSAMYRCASSLAQGTYNEQFFGPGTRLTVL.

The chain uses TRBV19 and TRBJ1-1, with 7 nucleotides matching TRBD1. Germline CDR1 and CDR2: LNHDA and SQIVND (reference sequence). This CDR3 comprises 11 residues. The CDR3 region is CARTGNTEAFF. Written as DNA, the CDR3 is TGTGCTAGGACAGGCAACACTGAAGCTTTCTTT. The full variable domain, with the rest looked up from reference TRBV19 and TRBJ1-1, is DGGITQSPKYLFRKEGQNVTLSCEQNLNHDAMYWYRQDPGQGLRLIYYSQIVNDFQKGDIAEGYSVSREKKESFPLTVTSAQKNPTAFYLCARTGNTEAFFGQGTRLTVV.

This chain joins TRBV5-1 and TRBJ2-1; possibly TRBD2 for D (6 bases). The CDR3 covers 14 residues. CDR1 SGHRS and CDR2 YFSETQ come from the germline V gene. Trimming stripped 0 bases from V and 5 bases from J, with 9 bases between. The CDR3 DNA follows: TGCGCCAGCAGCTTGGCGGGGGATAACAATGAGCAGTTCTTC. Residues: CASSLAGDNNEQFF.

This rearrangement joins TRBV6-5 to TRBJ1-2; D unresolved. The V and J ends lost 0 bases and 3 bases respectively, with 5 bases between them. The V gene's germline CDR1 is MNHEY and CDR2 SVGAGI. The CDR3 totals 13 residues. The CDR3 DNA is TGTGCCAGCAGTTACTCAATATACTATGGCTACACCTTC. Translated, it gives CASSYSIYYGYTF.

This clone was picked up one time. A read error may produce the germline difference seen at one junction end. The chain uses TRBV5-1 and TRBJ2-4; a weak D match, TRBD1 (6 bases). Germline V gene data show CDR1 as SGHRS and CDR2 as YFSETQ. This CDR3 contains 14 residues. The DNA for the CDR3 is TGCGCCAGCACCTTGAATAACAGGGAAAACATTCAGTACTTC. It encodes CASTLNNRENIQYF.

DNA of the CDR3: TGTGCCAGCAGCTTATATGGAGGTGAAAAACTGTTTTTT. Residues: CASSLYGGEKLFF. The chain carries TRBV5-4 and TRBJ1-4; D ambiguous. V lost 2 bases, J lost 7 bases, and 9 bases lay in between. Germline CDR1 and CDR2: SGHNT and YYREEE (reference sequence). The CDR3 extends over 13 amino acids.

This chain connects TRBV7-9 to TRBJ1-1; D gene ambiguous. The CDR3 runs 15 residues. CDR1 is SEHNR and CDR2 is FQNEAQ in the germline V gene (reference sequence). V lost 1 base to trimming and J lost 4 bases, with 13 bases between them. The CDR3 bases are TGTGCCAGCAGCTTAGAAGGCAGGCCGAGCACTGAAGCTTTCTTT. This encodes CASSLEGRPSTEAFF.

The chain combines TRBV30 with TRBJ1-5, with 7 bases identical to TRBD1. V shed 4 bases, J shed 3 bases, and the junction held 9 bases outside the gene matches. This CDR3 region has 15 residues. Germline lookup yields CDR1 GTSNPN and CDR2 SVGIG (reference sequence). CDR3 protein: CAWTPPGTVNQPQHF. As DNA, the CDR3 is TGTGCCTGGACCCCACCCGGGACAGTCAATCAGCCCCAGCATTTT.

This clone was picked up one time. J is TRBJ2-5 and V is TRBV7-8; 7 bases agree with TRBD1. Germline assignment: CDR1 SGHVS and CDR2 FQNEAQ. The CDR3 has 16 amino acids. Unmatched junction bases numbered 14, after V lost 6 bases and J lost 4 bases. The CDR3 loop reads CASRQQGRPLGETQYF. CDR3 sequence (DNA): TGTGCCAGCAGACAACAGGGGCGACCGTTAGGAGAGACCCAGTACTTC.